The 2 T cell receptor beta chains reported below all come from one sample, sequenced in a study of post-analysis software for immune sequencing data. Unique-molecular-identifier-tagged TCR beta cDNA libraries were used. TCRdb re-analysed the PCR reads in MiXCR, keeping a single row per CDR3 protein. The sample has about 810,000 distinct CDR3 sequences, about 57% seen once. Whole-study results and caveats: TRBV5-6, TRBV5-1 and TRBV20-1 belonged to a set of about 5 TRBV segments that were more frequent in patients than controls.

Their recognized antigens are unknown. Sequenced material: blood. The receptors shown here come from a girl aged 5 to 17 with multiple sclerosis.

The chain couples TRBV18 to TRBJ1-5; maybe TRBD1 (6 bases). The CDR3 is made up of 14 amino acids. Germline lookup yields CDR1 KGHSH and CDR2 LQKENI. Trimming shortened V by 6 bases and J by 6 bases, and 15 bases separated the two germline ends. The CDR3 spells CASSPKEGGQPQHF. As DNA, the CDR3 is TGTGCCAGCTCCCCCAAGGAGGGGGGTCAGCCCCAGCATTTT.

V gene TRBV7-6 combines with J gene TRBJ2-1; 8 bases match TRBD2. J was trimmed by 2 bases and V by 5 bases; bases with no gene match: 8. The CDR3 consists of 16 residues. Germline CDR1 and CDR2: SGHVS and FNYEAQ. The DNA of the CDR3 is TGTGCCAGCAGCCAAATTAGCGGGGTTCCCTACAATGAGCAGTTCTTC. It is translated as CASSQISGVPYNEQFF. The full variable domain, rest sourced from reference TRBV7-6 and TRBJ2-1, is GAGVSQSPRYKVTKRGQDVALRCDPISGHVSLYWYRQALGQGPEFLTYFNYEAQQDKSGLPNDRFSAERPEGSISTLTIQRTEQRDSAMYRCASSQISGVPYNEQFFGPGTRLTVL.